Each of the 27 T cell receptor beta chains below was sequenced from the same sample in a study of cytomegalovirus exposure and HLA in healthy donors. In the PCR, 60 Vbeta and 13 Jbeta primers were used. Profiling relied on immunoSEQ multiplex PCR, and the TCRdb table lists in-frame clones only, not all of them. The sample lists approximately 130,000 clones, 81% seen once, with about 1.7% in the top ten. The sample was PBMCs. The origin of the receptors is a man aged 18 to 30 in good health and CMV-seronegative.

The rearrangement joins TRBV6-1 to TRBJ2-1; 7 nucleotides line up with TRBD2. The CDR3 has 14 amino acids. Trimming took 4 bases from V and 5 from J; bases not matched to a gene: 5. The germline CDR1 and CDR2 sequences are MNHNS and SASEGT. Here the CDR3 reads CASSVTGTNNEQFF. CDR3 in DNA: TGTGCCAGCAGTGTCACCGGGACTAACAATGAGCAGTTCTTC.

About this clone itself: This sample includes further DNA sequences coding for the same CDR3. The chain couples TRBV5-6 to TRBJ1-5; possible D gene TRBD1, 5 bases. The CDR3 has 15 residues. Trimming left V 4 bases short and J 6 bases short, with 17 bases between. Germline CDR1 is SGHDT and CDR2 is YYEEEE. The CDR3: CASSARGTGSQPQHF. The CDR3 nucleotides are TGTGCCAGCAGCGCTCGGGGGACGGGGAGTCAGCCCCAGCATTTT. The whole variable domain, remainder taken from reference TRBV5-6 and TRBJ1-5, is DAGVTQSPTHLIKTRGQQVTLRCSPKSGHDTVSWYQQALGQGPQFIFQYYEEEERQRGNFPDRFSGHQFPNYSSELNVNALLLGDSALYLCASSARGTGSQPQHFGDGTRLSIL.

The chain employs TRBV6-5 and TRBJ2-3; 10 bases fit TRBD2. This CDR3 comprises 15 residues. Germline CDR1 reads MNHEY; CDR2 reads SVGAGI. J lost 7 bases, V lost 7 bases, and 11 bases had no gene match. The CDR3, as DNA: TGTGCCAGCACCATTAGCGGGGGGACGGTGAATACGCAGTATTTT. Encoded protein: CASTISGGTVNTQYF.

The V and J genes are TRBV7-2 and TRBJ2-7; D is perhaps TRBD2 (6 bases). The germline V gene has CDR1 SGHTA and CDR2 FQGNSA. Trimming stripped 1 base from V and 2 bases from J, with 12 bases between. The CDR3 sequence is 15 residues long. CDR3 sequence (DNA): TGTGCCAGCAGCTTAGATAGCGGCGTTCCCTACGAGCAGTACTTC. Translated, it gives CASSLDSGVPYEQYF.

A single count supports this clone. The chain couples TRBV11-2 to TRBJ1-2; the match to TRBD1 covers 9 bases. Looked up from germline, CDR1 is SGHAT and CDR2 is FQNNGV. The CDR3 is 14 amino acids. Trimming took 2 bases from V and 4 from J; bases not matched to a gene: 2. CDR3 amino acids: CASSLSTGGYGYTF. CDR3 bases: TGTGCCAGCAGCTTATCGACAGGGGGCTATGGCTACACCTTC.

The CDR3 is CASREGRIGYTF. The CDR3 nucleotides read TGTGCCAGTAGGGAGGGAAGGATTGGCTACACCTTC. The chain links TRBV19 to TRBJ1-2; D ambiguous. V lost 6 bases to trimming and J lost 7 bases, with 12 bases between them. This CDR3 is built from 12 residues. The germline gives CDR1 LNHDA, CDR2 SQIVND (reference sequence).

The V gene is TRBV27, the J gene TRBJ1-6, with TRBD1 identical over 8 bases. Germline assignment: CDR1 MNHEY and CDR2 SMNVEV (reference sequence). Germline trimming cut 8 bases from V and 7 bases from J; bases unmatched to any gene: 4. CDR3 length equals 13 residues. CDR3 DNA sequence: TGTGCCAGCCGGACAGGGCGAAATTCACCCCTCCACTTT. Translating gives CASRTGRNSPLHF.

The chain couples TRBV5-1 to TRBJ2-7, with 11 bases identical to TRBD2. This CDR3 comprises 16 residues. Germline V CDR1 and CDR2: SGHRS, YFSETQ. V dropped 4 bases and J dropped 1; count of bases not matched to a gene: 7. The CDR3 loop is CASSLSTSGASYEQYF. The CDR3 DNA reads TGCGCCAGCAGCCTCTCGACTAGCGGGGCGTCCTACGAGCAGTACTTC.

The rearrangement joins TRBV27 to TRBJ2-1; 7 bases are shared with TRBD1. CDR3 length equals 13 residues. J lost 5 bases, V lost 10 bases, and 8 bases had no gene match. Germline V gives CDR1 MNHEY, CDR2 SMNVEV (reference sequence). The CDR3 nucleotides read TGTGCCACCTCCGGGACAGCAAACAATGAGCAGTTCTTC. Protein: CATSGTANNEQFF.

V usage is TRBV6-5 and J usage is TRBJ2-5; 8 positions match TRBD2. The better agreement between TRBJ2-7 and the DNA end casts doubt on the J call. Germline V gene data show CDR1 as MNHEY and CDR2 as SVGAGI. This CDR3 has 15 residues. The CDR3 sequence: CASSYWGGGLYEQYF. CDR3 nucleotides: TGTGCCAGCAGTTACTGGGGCGGGGGGCTGTACGAGCAGTACTTC.

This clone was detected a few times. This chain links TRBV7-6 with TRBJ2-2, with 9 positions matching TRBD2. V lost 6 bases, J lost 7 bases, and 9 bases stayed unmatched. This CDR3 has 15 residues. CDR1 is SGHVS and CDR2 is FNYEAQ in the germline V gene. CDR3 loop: CASSLAGGLRGELFF. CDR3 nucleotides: TGTGCCAGCAGTTTGGCGGGGGGGCTACGCGGGGAGCTGTTTTTT. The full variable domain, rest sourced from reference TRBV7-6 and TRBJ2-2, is GAGVSQSPRYKVTKRGQDVALRCDPISGHVSLYWYRQALGQGPEFLTYFNYEAQQDKSGLPNDRFSAERPEGSISTLTIQRTEQRDSAMYRCASSLAGGLRGELFFGEGSRLTVL.

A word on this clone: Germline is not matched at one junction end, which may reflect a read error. As DNA, the CDR3 is TGCAGCGTTGAGTTGGGGGCGACACGCTCCCACAATGAGCAGTTCTTC. Its protein product is CSVELGATRSHNEQFF. The rearrangement links TRBV29-1 to TRBJ2-1; tentative D call: TRBD1 (6 bases). The CDR3 is 16 residues long. Germline V lookup: CDR1 SQVTM, CDR2 ANQGSEA.

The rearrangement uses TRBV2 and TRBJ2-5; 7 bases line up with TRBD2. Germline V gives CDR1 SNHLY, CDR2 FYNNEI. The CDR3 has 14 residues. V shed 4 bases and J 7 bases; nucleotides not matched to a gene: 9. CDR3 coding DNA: TGTGCCAGCAGTGCGGGGAGCGGGGCCGGGACCCAGTACTTC. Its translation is CASSAGSGAGTQYF.

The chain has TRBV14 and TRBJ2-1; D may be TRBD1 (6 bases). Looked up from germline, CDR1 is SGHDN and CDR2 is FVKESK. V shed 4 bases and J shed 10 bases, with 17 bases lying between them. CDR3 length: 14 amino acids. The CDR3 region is CASSPGAGEREQFF. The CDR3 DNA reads TGTGCCAGCAGCCCAGGGGCAGGGGAGAGGGAGCAGTTCTTC.

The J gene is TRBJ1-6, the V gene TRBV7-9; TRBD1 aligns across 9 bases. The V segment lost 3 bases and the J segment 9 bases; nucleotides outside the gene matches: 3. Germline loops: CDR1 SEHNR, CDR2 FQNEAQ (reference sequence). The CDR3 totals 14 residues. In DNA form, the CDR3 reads TGTGCCAGCAGCTTGGAGACAGGGGGTTCACCCCTCCACTTT. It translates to CASSLETGGSPLHF. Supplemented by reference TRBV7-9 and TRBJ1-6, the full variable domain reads DTGVSQNPRHKITKRGQNVTFRCDPISEHNRLYWYRQTLGQGPEFLTYFQNEAQLEKSRLLSDRFSAERPKGSFSTLEIQRTEQGDSAMYLCASSLETGGSPLHFGNGTRLTVT.

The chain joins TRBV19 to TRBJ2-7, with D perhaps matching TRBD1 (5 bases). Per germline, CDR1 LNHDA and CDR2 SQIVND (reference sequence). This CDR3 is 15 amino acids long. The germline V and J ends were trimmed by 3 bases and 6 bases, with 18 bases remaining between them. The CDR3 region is CASSIGVGRGGEQYF. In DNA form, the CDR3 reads TGTGCCAGTAGTATCGGCGTCGGTAGGGGCGGCGAGCAGTACTTC.

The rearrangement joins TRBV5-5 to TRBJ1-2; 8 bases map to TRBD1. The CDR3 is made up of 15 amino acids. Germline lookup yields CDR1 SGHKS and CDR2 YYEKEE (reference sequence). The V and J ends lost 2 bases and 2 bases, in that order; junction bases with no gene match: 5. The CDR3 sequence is CASSFPGQVNYGYTF. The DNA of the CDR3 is TGTGCCAGCAGCTTCCCGGGACAGGTGAACTATGGCTACACCTTC.

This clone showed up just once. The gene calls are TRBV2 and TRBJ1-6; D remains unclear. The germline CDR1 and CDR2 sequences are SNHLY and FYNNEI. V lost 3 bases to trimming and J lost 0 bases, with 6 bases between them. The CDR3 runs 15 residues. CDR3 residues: CASSDRVSYNSPLHF. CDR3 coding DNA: TGTGCCAGCAGTGACCGGGTCTCCTATAATTCACCCCTCCACTTT. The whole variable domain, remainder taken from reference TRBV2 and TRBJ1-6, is EPEVTQTPSHQVTQMGQEVILRCVPISNHLYFYWYRQILGQKVEFLVSFYNNEISEKSEIFDDQFSVERPDGSNFTLKIRSTKLEDSAMYFCASSDRVSYNSPLHFGNGTRLTVT.

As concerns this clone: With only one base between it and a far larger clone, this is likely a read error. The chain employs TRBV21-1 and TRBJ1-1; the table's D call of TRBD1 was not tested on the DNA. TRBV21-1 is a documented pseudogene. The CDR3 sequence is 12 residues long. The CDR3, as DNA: TGTGCCAGCAGGACAGGGGGCACTGAAGCTTTCTTT. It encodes CASRTGGTEAFF.

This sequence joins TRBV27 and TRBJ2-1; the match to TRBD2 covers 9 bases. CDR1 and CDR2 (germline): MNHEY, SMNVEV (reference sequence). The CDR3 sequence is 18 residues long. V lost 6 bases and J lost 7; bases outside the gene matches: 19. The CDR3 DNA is TGTGCCAGCAGCGTCTTATCGGTCCTAGCGGGAAATGGAAATGAGCAGTTCTTC. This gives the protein CASSVLSVLAGNGNEQFF.

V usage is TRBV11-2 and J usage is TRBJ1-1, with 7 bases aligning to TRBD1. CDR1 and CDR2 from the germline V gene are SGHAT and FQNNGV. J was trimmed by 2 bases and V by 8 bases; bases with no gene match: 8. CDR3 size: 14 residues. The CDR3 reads CASGRQGGNTEAFF. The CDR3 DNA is TGTGCCAGCGGACGACAGGGAGGAAACACTGAAGCTTTCTTT.

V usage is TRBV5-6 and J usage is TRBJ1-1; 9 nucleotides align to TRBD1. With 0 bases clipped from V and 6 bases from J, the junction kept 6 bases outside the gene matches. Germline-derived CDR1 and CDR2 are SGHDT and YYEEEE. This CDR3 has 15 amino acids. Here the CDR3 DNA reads TGTGCCAGCAGCTTGGTGGGACAGGGTTTCGCTGAAGCTTTCTTT. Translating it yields CASSLVGQGFAEAFF.

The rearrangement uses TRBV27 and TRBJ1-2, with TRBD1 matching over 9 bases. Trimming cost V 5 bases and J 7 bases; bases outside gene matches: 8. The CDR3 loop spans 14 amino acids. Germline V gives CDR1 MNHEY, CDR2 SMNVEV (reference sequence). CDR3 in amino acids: CASSQTGGEFGYTF. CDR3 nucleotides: TGTGCCAGCAGTCAAACAGGGGGCGAGTTTGGCTACACCTTC.

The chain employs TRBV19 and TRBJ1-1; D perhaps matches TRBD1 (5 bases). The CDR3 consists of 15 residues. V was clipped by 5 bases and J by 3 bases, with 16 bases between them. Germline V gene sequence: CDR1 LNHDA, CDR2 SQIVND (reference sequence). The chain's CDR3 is CASSPGRAGYTEAFF. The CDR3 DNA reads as TGTGCCAGTAGTCCGGGGCGAGCGGGGTACACTGAAGCTTTCTTT.

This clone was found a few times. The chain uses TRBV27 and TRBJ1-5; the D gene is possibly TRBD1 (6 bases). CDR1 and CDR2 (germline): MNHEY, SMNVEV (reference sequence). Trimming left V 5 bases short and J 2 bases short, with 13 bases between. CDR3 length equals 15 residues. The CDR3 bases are TGTGCCAGCAGTCCCCAAGGACAGCGCAATCAGCCCCAGCATTTT. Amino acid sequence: CASSPQGQRNQPQHF.

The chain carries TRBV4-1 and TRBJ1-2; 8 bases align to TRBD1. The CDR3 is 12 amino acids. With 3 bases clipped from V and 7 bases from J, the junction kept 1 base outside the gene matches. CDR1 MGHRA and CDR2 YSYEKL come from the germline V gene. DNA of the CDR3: TGCGCCAGCAGCCAGACAGGGGTTGGCTACACCTTC. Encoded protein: CASSQTGVGYTF.

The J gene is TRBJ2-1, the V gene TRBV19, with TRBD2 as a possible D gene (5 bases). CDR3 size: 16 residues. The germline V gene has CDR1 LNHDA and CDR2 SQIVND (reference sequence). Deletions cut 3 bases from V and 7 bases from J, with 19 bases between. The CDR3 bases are TGTGCCAGTAGTATGTCGGGGTCCGGGTCCTCTAATGAGCAGTTCTTC. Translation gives CASSMSGSGSSNEQFF.